Below are 14 T cell receptor beta chains sequenced from a single sample in a study of T cell responses to AZD1222 COVID-19 vaccine (dated by TCRdb to 2020 to 2022). The time point label, as the study defines it: about 28 days (+/-7) after the second vaccine dose. In the paper's terms, the treatment or condition label means: meningococcal conjugate vaccine given as trial control. Libraries were prepared through the immunoSEQ multiplex PCR assay. TCRdb mirrors the immuneACCESS table, restricted to in-frame sequences. Some clones are absent from its copies; in checked studies, under half trace to an unresolved V gene, and the reason for the others is unknown. The sample has approximately 150,000 clones on record, around 90% of them singletons. Together, the top ten hold roughly 5.2% of the sample. This specimen was peripheral blood, taken 28 days after the second dose of the MenACWY control vaccine. Receptors originate from an adult who received the MenACWY meningococcal vaccine as a control.

The chain is built from TRBV30 and TRBJ1-5; 8 bases line up with TRBD1. With 3 bases clipped from V and 2 bases from J, the junction kept 0 bases outside the gene matches. Germline lookup yields CDR1 GTSNPN and CDR2 SVGIG (reference sequence). The CDR3 spans 13 residues. The CDR3 sequence: CAWRTGGNQPQHF. Written as DNA, the CDR3 is TGTGCCTGGAGGACAGGGGGCAATCAGCCCCAGCATTTT.

This rearrangement joins TRBV18 to TRBJ1-4; D is perhaps TRBD1 (6 bases). The CDR3 sequence is 14 residues long. V lost 3 bases and J 5 bases, leaving 10 bases between the germline ends. In germline, CDR1 is KGHSH, CDR2 LQKENI. In DNA, the CDR3 is TGTGCCAGCTCACCGGACAGAGAAAATGAAAAACTGTTTTTT. It translates to CASSPDRENEKLFF.

The chain has TRBV14 and TRBJ2-1; TRBD2 matches at 7 bases. V lost 6 bases to trimming and J lost 3 bases; unmatched junction nucleotides: 8. CDR1 and CDR2 (germline): SGHDN, FVKESK. This CDR3 region has 15 residues. CDR3 residues: CASSRGGVNYNEQFF. DNA of the CDR3: TGTGCCAGCAGTCGGGGAGGGGTTAACTACAATGAGCAGTTCTTC.

The rearrangement joins TRBV28 to TRBJ2-1; perhaps TRBD1 as D (5 bases). Germline values: CDR1 MDHEN, CDR2 SYDVKM. CDR3 size: 19 residues. Trimming shortened V by 6 bases and J by 0 bases, and 24 bases separated the two germline ends. The CDR3 DNA follows: TGTGCCAGCAGCCAATTGGTCCCACAGGCCCCAAGCTCCTACAATGAGCAGTTCTTC. It codes for CASSQLVPQAPSSYNEQFF.

V and J are TRBV30 and TRBJ1-4, with D perhaps matching TRBD1 (6 bases). Germline lookup yields CDR1 GTSNPN and CDR2 SVGIG (reference sequence). This CDR3 is 14 amino acids long. Trimming took off 4 bases at V and 8 bases at J, with 17 bases between the two ends. CDR3 in amino acids: CAWTEGLRGEKLFF. CDR3 nucleotides: TGTGCCTGGACCGAGGGCTTGAGGGGGGAAAAACTGTTTTTT. Full variable domain (rest looked up from reference TRBV30 and TRBJ1-4): SQTIHQWPATLVQPVGSPLSLECTVEGTSNPNLYWYRQAAGRGLQLLFYSVGIGQISSEVPQNLSASRPQDRQFILSSKKLLLSDSGFYLCAWTEGLRGEKLFFGSGTQLSVL.

The rearrangement links TRBV5-1 to TRBJ2-6; D remains unclear. The CDR3 runs 15 residues. Germline CDR1 reads SGHRS; CDR2 reads YFSETQ. Trimming removed 1 base at V and 4 bases at J, with 9 bases between. The CDR3 loop reads CASSLPGTGANVLTF. In DNA form, the CDR3 reads TGCGCCAGCAGCTTGCCCGGAACAGGGGCCAACGTCCTGACTTTC.

The chain employs TRBV27 and TRBJ2-5; no clear D gene. V shed 4 bases and J shed 7 bases, with 16 bases lying between them. Germline-derived CDR1 and CDR2 are MNHEY and SMNVEV (reference sequence). This CDR3 is built from 14 residues. CDR3 loop: CASSSFLRVRTQYF. The CDR3, as DNA: TGTGCCAGCAGTTCCTTTCTTCGGGTTCGGACCCAGTACTTC.

The gene calls are TRBV3-1 (or the pseudogene TRBV3-2) and TRBJ1-2, with D unclear. Germline-derived CDR1 and CDR2 are LGHDT and YNNKEL (reference sequence). The CDR3 runs 15 residues. V lost 4 bases, J lost 4 bases, and 16 bases lay in between. Here the CDR3 reads CASSLLSAELYGYTF. The CDR3, as DNA: TGTGCCAGCAGCCTCCTTTCGGCAGAACTCTATGGCTACACCTTC.

This rearrangement joins TRBV4-2 to TRBJ1-2, with D possibly matching TRBD1 (6 bases). Germline values: CDR1 LGHNA, CDR2 YNFKEQ. V shed 4 bases and J shed 3 bases, with 21 bases lying between them. The length of the CDR3 is 17 residues. CDR3 sequence (DNA): TGTGCCAGCAGCCCTAGTCCGGGGGGGGCTACCTACTATGGCTACACCTTC. Its translation is CASSPSPGGATYYGYTF.

The chain's CDR3 is CASSLGTSGNTIYF. CDR3 nucleotide sequence: TGCGCCAGCAGCTTGGGGACGTCTGGAAACACCATATATTTT. The genes are TRBV5-1 and TRBJ1-3; D gene uncertain. The CDR3 spans 14 residues. Trimming shortened V by 0 bases and J by 1 base, and 5 bases separated the two germline ends. Germline V gene data show CDR1 as SGHRS and CDR2 as YFSETQ.

The rearrangement links TRBV15 to TRBJ1-4, with D possibly being TRBD1 (5 bases). Between the trimmed V and J ends, which lost 0 bases and 8 bases, there was a span of 10 bases. CDR3 length: 14 amino acids. In germline, CDR1 is LNHNV, CDR2 YYDKDF (reference sequence). The CDR3 reads CATSREGGKEKLFF. CDR3 nucleotide sequence: TGTGCCACCAGCAGAGAGGGGGGAAAGGAAAAACTGTTTTTT. Supplemented by reference TRBV15 and TRBJ1-4, the full variable domain reads DAMVIQNPRYQVTQFGKPVTLSCSQTLNHNVMYWYQQKSSQAPKLLFHYYDKDFNNEADTPDNFQSRRPNTSFCFLDIRSPGLGDTAMYLCATSREGGKEKLFFGSGTQLSVL.

The DNA of the CDR3 is TGTGCCAGCAGCCCAACCGGGACAGGGGCTGAAAAACTGTTTTTT. This sequence encodes CASSPTGTGAEKLFF. The chain couples TRBV5-5 to TRBJ1-4, with 10 bases fitting TRBD1. V lost 4 bases, J lost 7 bases, and 7 bases stayed unmatched. CDR1 and CDR2 (germline): SGHKS, YYEKEE (reference sequence). This CDR3 spans 15 amino acids.

The chain combines TRBV5-4 with TRBJ1-3; D is perhaps TRBD1 (5 bases). The CDR3 runs to 15 residues. The germline V gene encodes CDR1 SGHNT and CDR2 YYREEE (reference sequence). Trimming left V 5 bases short and J 0 bases short, with 12 bases between. The CDR3 here is CASRGGTNSGNTIYF. The CDR3 nucleotides are TGTGCCAGCAGGGGAGGGACGAACTCTGGAAACACCATATATTTT.

This clone came up a few times. The rearrangement links TRBV18 to TRBJ2-7; 10 nucleotides agree with TRBD1. V shed 3 bases, J shed 4 bases, and the junction held 6 bases outside the gene matches. CDR3 size: 15 residues. Germline V gives CDR1 KGHSH, CDR2 LQKENI. DNA of the CDR3: TGTGCCAGCTCACCCGAGACAGGGGGCAAGTACGAGCAGTACTTC. Translated, it gives CASSPETGGKYEQYF.